One sample yielded the 13 T cell receptor beta chains listed below, sequenced in a study of blood T cell repertoires in COVID-19. TCRdb's copy holds only in-frame clones and misses some; the assay was immunoSEQ multiplex PCR. The table includes 80,000 to 100,000 clones, 78% detected once. The sample was peripheral blood. Source of these receptors: a human donor in a cohort sampled during active COVID-19.

The gene calls are TRBV7-2 and TRBJ1-6, with D unresolved. This CDR3 is built from 14 residues. The germline V gene encodes CDR1 SGHTA and CDR2 FQGNSA. With 1 base removed from V and 7 bases from J, the gap between germline ends came to 8 bases. The CDR3 DNA follows: TGTGCCAGCAGCTTAGTCCCCCTAAATTCACCCCTCCACTTT. It yields the protein CASSLVPLNSPLHF. The variable domain in full, completed from reference TRBV7-2 and TRBJ1-6, reads GAGVSQSPSNKVTEKGKDVELRCDPISGHTALYWYRQSLGQGLEFLIYFQGNSAPDKSGLPSDRFSAERTGGSVSTLTIQRTQQEDSAVYLCASSLVPLNSPLHFGNGTRLTVT.

This chain uses TRBV5-1 with TRBJ1-1, with D possibly TRBD1 on 6 matching bases. This CDR3 is 15 amino acids long. Trimming left V 2 bases short and J 1 base short, with 12 bases between. The germline gives CDR1 SGHRS, CDR2 YFSETQ. The CDR3 nucleotides are TGCGCCAGCAGCTTTACCGGGACACCGAACACTGAAGCTTTCTTT. Translated: CASSFTGTPNTEAFF.

This chain joins TRBV5-1 and TRBJ1-3; maybe TRBD1 (6 bases). From germline, CDR1 is SGHRS and CDR2 YFSETQ. The CDR3 consists of 13 residues. The germline V and J ends were trimmed by 7 bases and 4 bases, with 12 bases remaining between them. The CDR3 nucleotides read TGCGCCAGCCAACTCGGACAGGGAAACACCATATATTTT. Residues: CASQLGQGNTIYF.

The rearrangement joins TRBV18 to TRBJ2-1, with a possible D match to TRBD2 (5 bases). Germline V gene sequence: CDR1 KGHSH, CDR2 LQKENI. The CDR3 contains 16 residues. V was cut by 3 bases and J by 0 bases, with 12 bases left in between. DNA of the CDR3: TGTGCCAGCTCACCTAGAGGGTCAAGCTCCTACAATGAGCAGTTCTTC. It specifies CASSPRGSSSYNEQFF. Complete variable domain (other parts from reference TRBV18 and TRBJ2-1): NAGVMQNPRHLVRRRGQEARLRCSPMKGHSHVYWYRQLPEEGLKFMVYLQKENIIDESGMPKERFSAEFPKEGPSILRIQQVVRGDSAAYFCASSPRGSSSYNEQFFGPGTRLTVL.

The V call is TRBV30, the J call TRBJ1-1; the D is unclear. Germline loops: CDR1 GTSNPN, CDR2 SVGIG (reference sequence). Between the trimmed V and J ends, which lost 0 bases and 5 bases, there was a span of 16 bases. The CDR3 is 15 residues long. In DNA form, the CDR3 reads TGTGCCTGGAGTGTAAATTTCGGGGTAGGAACTGAAGCTTTCTTT. It is translated as CAWSVNFGVGTEAFF.

This chain uses TRBV7-2 with TRBJ2-7, with a weak D call TRBD2 (6 bases). From germline, CDR1 is SGHTA and CDR2 FQGNSA. Trimming took 4 bases from V and 6 from J, leaving 19 bases between them. The CDR3 spans 15 residues. CDR3 sequence (DNA): TGTGCCAGCAGCTCCGGGAGACAAGGAGGGAGCGAGCAGTACTTC. Its translation: CASSSGRQGGSEQYF.

The chain uses TRBV6-2 or TRBV6-3 and TRBJ1-1, with 8 nucleotides matching TRBD1. Germline loops: CDR1 MNHEY, CDR2 SVGEGT. This CDR3 is 16 amino acids long. The V segment lost 0 bases and the J segment 5 bases; nucleotides outside the gene matches: 8. The CDR3 spells CASSYSLSTGVTEAFF. CDR3 in DNA: TGTGCCAGCAGTTACTCGCTTTCGACAGGGGTGACTGAAGCTTTCTTT.

This chain joins TRBV6-5 and TRBJ2-1; 7 bases are shared with TRBD1. The CDR3 covers 15 residues. Germline assignment: CDR1 MNHEY and CDR2 SVGAGI. The V gene end was trimmed by 2 bases and the J gene end by 4 bases; junction bases not matched to a gene: 5. CDR3 loop: CASSYEGAGYNEQFF. As DNA, the CDR3 is TGTGCCAGCAGTTACGAGGGGGCTGGTTACAATGAGCAGTTCTTC.

The chain has TRBV15 and TRBJ2-1, with D uncertain. V shed 4 bases and J shed 0 bases, with 4 bases lying between them. The CDR3 is 13 amino acids. Germline V gene sequence: CDR1 LNHNV, CDR2 YYDKDF (reference sequence). The CDR3 region has the DNA TGTGCCACCAGCACTATCTCCTACAATGAGCAGTTCTTC. It encodes CATSTISYNEQFF.

DNA of the CDR3: TGTGCCAGCAGTTTAGTAGCGGGCGAGCAGTACGTC. Translation gives CASSLVAGEQYV. The chain couples TRBV12-3 or TRBV12-4 to TRBJ2-7; TRBD2 aligns across 7 bases. This CDR3 region has 12 residues. Germline trimming cut 1 base from V and 6 bases from J; bases unmatched to any gene: 0.

V usage is TRBV6-2 or TRBV6-3 and J usage is TRBJ1-2, with a possible D match to TRBD1 (6 bases). CDR1 and CDR2 from the germline V gene are MNHEY and SVGEGT. With 4 bases removed from V and 7 bases from J, the gap between germline ends came to 16 bases. This CDR3 contains 14 residues. This CDR3 reads CASSSDSVAPGYTF. DNA for the CDR3: TGTGCCAGCAGTTCGGACAGCGTCGCACCTGGCTACACCTTC.

The chain employs TRBV2 and TRBJ2-1; 9 bases fit TRBD2. Unmatched junction bases numbered 10, after V lost 2 bases and J lost 5 bases. CDR3 size: 17 residues. CDR1 and CDR2 from the germline V gene are SNHLY and FYNNEI. The CDR3 loop reads CASSESGSGRSHNEQFF. The DNA of the CDR3 is TGTGCCAGCAGTGAATCGGGAAGCGGGAGGTCTCACAATGAGCAGTTCTTC.

The rearrangement uses TRBV5-1 and TRBJ2-3, with 7 bases matching TRBD1. The germline CDR1 and CDR2 sequences are SGHRS and YFSETQ. The CDR3 is made up of 16 amino acids. V gave up 4 bases and J gave up 1 base; unmatched junction bases: 9. This CDR3 is CASSQRDSLGTDTQYF. The CDR3 DNA follows: TGCGCCAGCAGCCAAAGGGACAGCTTAGGCACAGATACGCAGTATTTT. Variable domain in full (rest from reference TRBV5-1 and TRBJ2-3): KAGVTQTPRYLIKTRGQQVTLSCSPISGHRSVSWYQQTPGQGLQFLFEYFSETQRNKGNFPGRFSGRQFSNSRSEMNVSTLELGDSALYLCASSQRDSLGTDTQYFGPGTRLTVL.